This passage covers 5 T cell receptor beta chains from one sample sequenced in a study of T cell responses to AZD1222 COVID-19 vaccine. Generated by immunoSEQ multiplex PCR, the TCRdb table keeps only in-frame clones and is missing some. The sample includes 90,000 to 130,000 clones, approximately 90% of them seen just once. The sequencing used peripheral blood, collected on day 0 of AZD1222 vaccination. The source of these receptors is an adult in good health.

This chain uses TRBV27 with TRBJ2-3, with D hard to call. Germline values: CDR1 MNHEY, CDR2 SMNVEV (reference sequence). The CDR3 consists of 12 residues. With 6 bases removed from V and 8 bases from J, the gap between germline ends came to 12 bases. In DNA form, the CDR3 reads TGTGCCAGCAGGCCCGACTGGGTTACGCAGTATTTT. The encoded protein is CASRPDWVTQYF.

The chain employs TRBV10-3 and TRBJ1-2; D is ambiguous. The germline V and J ends were trimmed by 7 bases and 2 bases, with 8 bases remaining between them. The V gene's germline CDR1 is ENHRY and CDR2 SYGVKD. The CDR3 has 12 residues. In DNA, the CDR3 is TGTGCCATCAAGGACGGAAACTATGGCTACACCTTC. Translation: CAIKDGNYGYTF.

The CDR3 is CASSFGGGVGNEQFF. CDR3 nucleotide sequence: TGTGCCAGCAGCTTTGGCGGGGGGGTCGGCAATGAGCAGTTCTTC. V is TRBV7-6 and J is TRBJ2-1; 9 bases match TRBD2. The CDR3 has 15 amino acids. V shed 3 bases and J 6 bases; nucleotides not matched to a gene: 6. Germline V gene sequence: CDR1 SGHVS, CDR2 FNYEAQ.

This chain connects TRBV5-1 to TRBJ2-5; D tentatively reads TRBD1 or TRBD2 (5 bases each). V was clipped by 6 bases and J by 5 bases, with 14 bases between them. This CDR3 spans 13 amino acids. Per the germline V gene, CDR1 is SGHRS and CDR2 is YFSETQ. The DNA for the CDR3 is TGCGCCAGCAACCCCGAGGGGCGGGAGACCCAGTACTTC. Amino acids: CASNPEGRETQYF. The entire variable domain, with the rest obtained from reference TRBV5-1 and TRBJ2-5, is as follows: KAGVTQTPRYLIKTRGQQVTLSCSPISGHRSVSWYQQTPGQGLQFLFEYFSETQRNKGNFPGRFSGRQFSNSRSEMNVSTLELGDSALYLCASNPEGRETQYFGPGTRLLVL.

The chain couples TRBV9 to TRBJ2-5, with TRBD2 as a possible D gene (6 bases). V was cut by 4 bases and J by 2 bases, with 12 bases left in between. This CDR3 contains 14 residues. Germline loops: CDR1 SGDLS, CDR2 YYNGEE. CDR3 coding DNA: TGTGCCAGCAGCCCTGGGACTCGGCAAGAGACCCAGTACTTC. This translates into CASSPGTRQETQYF.